This T cell receptor beta chain was recorded in a study of T cell responses to AZD1222 COVID-19 vaccine. Regarding the study as a whole: The span of vaccine-associated CD4 TCRs extended across spike, with dominance at 160-218 and 743-854. Clonal diversity was possibly underestimated, and the donors were mostly white British, with more females. The study reported that nearly half of spike-specific TCRs target unmutated variant regions.

Here immunoSEQ multiplex PCR was the method, and the copy in TCRdb shows in-frame clones only, minus some. Counted here are approximately 260,000 clones, 85% to 95% occurring once; the ten biggest clones make up roughly 0.51%. Turning to this clone: Its antigen is unidentified.

Germline-derived CDR1 and CDR2 are LGHDT and YNNKEL (reference sequence). This CDR3 contains 14 residues. The V gene end was trimmed by 4 bases and the J gene end by 5 bases; junction bases not matched to a gene: 8. The receptor was isolated from an adult in good health. The chain has TRBV3-1 (or the pseudogene TRBV3-2) and TRBJ2-7; 7 bases align to TRBD2. Here the sequenced sample was peripheral blood, taken on day 0 of AZD1222 vaccination. CDR3 coding DNA: TGTGCCAGCAGCCCCCTCGGGGGGACCCACGAGCAGTACTTC. Translated, it gives CASSPLGGTHEQYF.